The entry below gives a single T cell receptor (beta chain) sequence along with its context. Sequence at one end of the junction differs from germline and may be a read error. Repertoires were generated with immunoSEQ multiplex PCR, while TCRdb's copy carries only in-frame clones and drops some. In the table there are 250,000 to 400,000 clones, approximately 88% of which are singletons. This CDR3 is built from 10 residues. Germline V gene data show CDR1 as MNHNS and CDR2 as SASEGT. The data were taken from a study of cytomegalovirus exposure and HLA in healthy donors. Specimen: PBMCs. The receptor was derived from a man in his thirties or forties in good health and CMV-seronegative. This sequence joins TRBV6-1 and TRBJ1-1; D is unresolved. The CDR3 DNA reads as TGTGCCAGCATAAACATTGAAGCTTTCTTT. This encodes CASINIEAFF.